One and the same sample provided the 20 T cell receptor beta chains below, sequenced in a study of blood T cells in healthy people across ages. The use of a sample-barcoded 5' primer and a J-beta primer mix characterized a second PCR of roughly 6 to 11 cycles. Using its own MiXCR run on the 5' RACE reads, TCRdb lists one record per CDR3 protein. The sample consists of about a million distinct CDR3 sequences, roughly 51% of them appearing once. The sample taken for sequencing was blood. The receptors were sampled from a woman in her sixties or seventies in good health.

The V and J genes are TRBV7-2 and TRBJ1-2; possible D gene TRBD1, 5 bases. This CDR3 comprises 15 residues. Trimming took off 2 bases at V and 2 bases at J, with 12 bases between the two ends. Germline values: CDR1 SGHTA, CDR2 FQGNSA. The CDR3 nucleotides are TGTGCCAGCAGCTTAATGAAGGGGACGAACTATGGCTACACCTTC. Translating gives CASSLMKGTNYGYTF.

The J gene is TRBJ2-7, the V gene TRBV20-1; TRBD2 matches at 7 bases. The length of the CDR3 is 13 residues. From germline, CDR1 is DFQATT and CDR2 SNEGSKA (reference sequence). Losses at the gene ends were 5 bases for V and 2 bases for J; bases not matched to a gene: 6. CDR3 residues: CSAGGSGTYEQYF. CDR3 DNA sequence: TGCAGTGCTGGGGGGAGCGGGACCTACGAGCAGTACTTC.

This clonotype was observed a handful of times. V is TRBV5-1 and J is TRBJ1-5; D unclear. From germline, CDR1 is SGHRS and CDR2 YFSETQ. Trimming removed 0 bases at V and 4 bases at J, with 5 bases between. This CDR3 has 13 amino acids. The CDR3 DNA sequence: TGCGCCAGCAGCTTGGATCAGAATCAGCCCCAGCATTTT. Amino acid sequence: CASSLDQNQPQHF. Using reference TRBV5-1 and TRBJ1-5 for the parts outside the CDR3, the full variable domain is KAGVTQTPRYLIKTRGQQVTLSCSPISGHRSVSWYQQTPGQGLQFLFEYFSETQRNKGNFPGRFSGRQFSNSRSEMNVSTLELGDSALYLCASSLDQNQPQHFGDGTRLSIL.

This sequence joins TRBV30 and TRBJ2-5, with 7 bases aligning to TRBD1. The CDR3 totals 13 residues. V shed 2 bases and J 11 bases; nucleotides not matched to a gene: 11. Germline V gene lookup returns CDR1 GTSNPN and CDR2 SVGIG (reference sequence). CDR3 sequence reads: CAWSIDRALEQYF. DNA of the CDR3: TGTGCCTGGAGTATAGACAGGGCCCTGGAGCAGTACTTC.

This chain connects TRBV28 to TRBJ2-3; D uncertain. This CDR3 region has 14 residues. Germline CDR1 is MDHEN and CDR2 is SYDVKM. V lost 3 bases, J lost 2 bases, and 9 bases lay in between. The CDR3 region has the DNA TGTGCCAGCAGTTTTTTACAAAACACAGATACGCAGTATTTT. This translates into CASSFLQNTDTQYF.

This chain links TRBV14 with TRBJ2-7, with TRBD2 matching over 11 bases. CDR1 is SGHDN and CDR2 is FVKESK in the germline V gene. The CDR3 totals 17 residues. The V and J ends lost 0 bases and 7 bases, in that order; junction bases with no gene match: 11. CDR3 coding DNA: TGTGCCAGCAGCCAAGATCGGGGGACTAGCGGAAACAATGAGCAGTACTTC. Amino acid sequence: CASSQDRGTSGNNEQYF.

V is TRBV29-1 and J is TRBJ2-3; D is perhaps TRBD1 (6 bases). The V end was cut by 4 bases, the J end by 4 bases, with 15 bases between. The CDR3 runs to 14 residues. The germline V gene has CDR1 SQVTM and CDR2 ANQGSEA. The CDR3: CSVGGWDTADTQYF. CDR3 coding DNA: TGCAGCGTTGGCGGGTGGGACACCGCAGATACGCAGTATTTT.

This clonotype has a single count. The V call is TRBV5-5, the J call TRBJ2-3, with D perhaps matching TRBD1 (6 bases). This CDR3 comprises 16 residues. Germline CDR1 reads SGHKS; CDR2 reads YYEKEE (reference sequence). V lost 4 bases and J lost 0, with 15 bases in between. The DNA for the CDR3 is TGTGCCAGCAGCGACCGGGACATTAGAAGCACAGATACGCAGTATTTT. It yields the protein CASSDRDIRSTDTQYF.

This clonotype appeared a few times. J is TRBJ2-3 and V is TRBV20-1, with 8 bases identical to TRBD2. V lost 3 bases to trimming and J lost 6 bases; unmatched junction nucleotides: 8. This CDR3 comprises 14 residues. Germline-derived CDR1 and CDR2 are DFQATT and SNEGSKA (reference sequence). The CDR3 spells CSASRDSGMDTQYF. CDR3 bases: TGCAGTGCTAGTAGGGATAGCGGGATGGATACGCAGTATTTT.

In its sample, this clonotype was seen once. A much bigger clone sits one base away, suggesting this may be a read error. The chain is built from TRBV7-2 and TRBJ1-2; D is perhaps TRBD1 (5 bases). Germline V gene lookup returns CDR1 SGHTA and CDR2 FQGNSA. The CDR3 has 13 residues. CDR3 DNA sequence: TGTGCCAGCAGCTTACAGGGTGCCTATGGCCACACCTTC. It encodes CASSLQGAYGHTF.

DNA for the CDR3: TGCAGTGCTAGCGGGACTAGCGGGAGTAGTACTGAGCAGTTCTTC. It is translated as CSASGTSGSSTEQFF. The V call is TRBV20-1, the J call TRBJ2-1, with TRBD2 matching over 14 bases. V was pared by 3 bases and J by 9 bases, with 7 bases of the junction left unmatched. Germline V lookup: CDR1 DFQATT, CDR2 SNEGSKA (reference sequence). This CDR3 has 15 residues.

This clonotype has a handful of counts. In nucleotides, the CDR3 is TGTGCCAGCAAAAAGGACTACTACGAGCAGTACTTC. Protein: CASKKDYYEQYF. The chain joins TRBV2 to TRBJ2-7; tentative D call: TRBD2 (6 bases). Per the germline V gene, CDR1 is SNHLY and CDR2 is FYNNEI. The V end was cut by 7 bases, the J end by 3 bases, with 10 bases between. There are 12 residues in the CDR3.

This clonotype has more than one count but fewer than ten. The chain carries TRBV10-2 and TRBJ2-4, with 8 bases aligning to TRBD1. CDR1 WSHSY and CDR2 SAAADI come from the germline V gene. This CDR3 contains 15 residues. The V segment lost 8 bases and the J segment 0 bases; nucleotides outside the gene matches: 6. The CDR3 protein is CASVDRGTAKNIQYF. The CDR3 DNA reads as TGCGCCAGCGTTGACAGGGGAACAGCCAAAAACATTCAGTACTTC.

The chain carries TRBV28 and TRBJ1-1, with 8 nucleotides matching TRBD1. Germline CDR1 is MDHEN and CDR2 is SYDVKM. V dropped 6 bases and J dropped 12; count of bases not matched to a gene: 18. The CDR3 covers 15 residues. The CDR3 DNA reads TGTGCCAGCAGATACGGGACAGGAGCCTTACGTGAGCCTTTCTTT. This encodes CASRYGTGALREPFF.

The rearrangement joins TRBV20-1 to TRBJ2-7; D remains ambiguous. The CDR3 consists of 14 residues. Germline V gene sequence: CDR1 DFQATT, CDR2 SNEGSKA (reference sequence). V was pared by 3 bases and J by 2 bases, with 14 bases between. The CDR3 here is CSARPRRPTYEQYF. In nucleotides, the CDR3 is TGCAGTGCTAGGCCCCGGCGGCCTACCTACGAGCAGTACTTC.

The V call is TRBV7-2, the J call TRBJ2-5; D is possibly TRBD2 (5 bases). Germline CDR1 SGHTA, CDR2 FQGNSA. The CDR3 has 15 amino acids. Trimming cost V 1 base and J 5 bases, with 14 bases left between them. CDR3 in DNA: TGTGCCAGCAGCTTAGACCAGGCTAGCTTGGAGACCCAGTACTTC. Translating gives CASSLDQASLETQYF.

The chain employs TRBV6-5 and TRBJ2-5; 7 nucleotides match TRBD2. The junction had 1 base not matched to a gene; V was cut back by 3 bases and J by 3 bases. Germline V lookup: CDR1 MNHEY, CDR2 SVGAGI. The CDR3 is 13 residues long. The DNA for the CDR3 is TGTGCCAGCAGTTATGGGACTAAAGAGACCCAGTACTTC. It yields the protein CASSYGTKETQYF.

This clonotype came up a few times. The V and J genes are TRBV6-2 or TRBV6-3 and TRBJ2-4; D uncertain. Germline lookup yields CDR1 MNHEY and CDR2 SVGEGT. This CDR3 region has 12 residues. V was shortened by 0 bases and J by 13 bases, with 10 bases between the two germline ends. The CDR3 DNA reads TGTGCCAGCAGTTACTCAATTTCGGAGCAGTACTTC. Its translation is CASSYSISEQYF.

The chain employs TRBV9 and TRBJ2-3, with a tentative D call TRBD1 (6 bases). Germline V gene lookup returns CDR1 SGDLS and CDR2 YYNGEE. With 0 bases removed from V and 5 bases from J, the gap between germline ends came to 25 bases. The CDR3 is 19 residues long. The CDR3 loop is CASSVAKWRSRGDRDTQYF. The CDR3 DNA reads TGTGCCAGCAGCGTAGCTAAGTGGAGGAGCAGGGGAGATCGAGATACGCAGTATTTT.

The genes are TRBV10-1 and TRBJ2-7; unclear D gene. V shed 1 base and J shed 5 bases, with 3 bases lying between them. The CDR3 runs to 11 residues. CDR1 is WNHNN and CDR2 is SYGVQD in the germline V gene (reference sequence). The CDR3 DNA sequence: TGCGCCAGCAGTGAGTTCCACGAGCAGTACTTC. Residues: CASSEFHEQYF.